The clone carrying this T cell receptor beta chain has just one count. Its antigen remains unknown. V was shortened by 7 bases and J by 8 bases, with 17 bases between the two germline ends. This CDR3 has 14 amino acids. CDR1 and CDR2 (germline): MNHNS, SASEGT. This specimen comes from a study of cytomegalovirus exposure and HLA in healthy donors. Study-wide findings and caveats: As a later analysis showed, a missense DCLRE1C variant was linked to trimming of TCR beta V- and J-genes.

Though nominally healthy at sampling, donors likely had unrecorded immune exposures. PCR used 60 Vbeta primers and 13 Jbeta primers. Some clones are missing from TCRdb's copy, which holds only in-frame ones; the method was immunoSEQ multiplex PCR. This sample has about 100,000 clones, with more than 65% found just once. The rearrangement links TRBV6-1 to TRBJ1-4; possibly TRBD1 for D (5 bases). The material sequenced was PBMCs. The source of this sequence is a woman aged 50 to 60 in good health and CMV-seropositive. CDR3 loop: CASILGGVGEKLFF. CDR3 coding DNA: TGTGCCAGCATTCTTGGGGGGGTAGGGGAAAAACTGTTTTTT.